This record concerns one T cell receptor (beta chain) sequence. The antigen is undetermined. Combining a sample-barcoded 5' primer with a J-beta primer mix, a second PCR ran for about 7 to 12 cycles. All samples gave at least 2.5 million CDR3-containing paired-end reads. Each CDR3 protein is one row after TCRdb ran MiXCR on the 5' RACE reads. The profile shows 2 million or so distinct CDR3 sequences, 40% to 55% of them singletons. The V and J ends lost 3 bases and 6 bases respectively, with 18 bases between them. The CDR3 is made up of 16 amino acids. This sample stems from a study of blood T cells in healthy people across ages. Study findings and constraints: Age advanced and TCR beta diversity per million T cells fell, roughly linearly.

Sequenced: blood. The TCR sequence derives from a woman in her 40s in good health. The rearrangement links TRBV12-3 or TRBV12-4 to TRBJ2-1; D perhaps matches TRBD2 (5 bases). CDR3 loop: CASSFAPQRAANEQFF. CDR3 sequence (DNA): TGTGCCAGCAGTTTCGCCCCCCAGAGGGCGGCCAATGAGCAGTTCTTC.